This TCR beta chain comes out of a study of blood T cell repertoires in COVID-19. About the research overall: PBMCs, B-cell-depleted T cells, or T cells were the source of the cDNA or gDNA that made up the material.

The CDR3 totals 16 residues. In germline, CDR1 is SGHRS, CDR2 YFSETQ. V lost 1 base, J lost 0 bases, and 13 bases lay in between. Sequenced by immunoSEQ multiplex PCR; TCRdb stores in-frame clones only, minus some. The table shows around 110,000 clones, with 90% occurring only once. The sequence was collected from a human donor with active COVID-19. The donor label of this sample is uncertain. The V call is TRBV5-1, the J call TRBJ1-1; D is unclear. Sequenced input: peripheral blood. This CDR3 is CASSLTPHKMNTEAFF. The DNA of the CDR3 is TGCGCCAGCAGCTTGACCCCACACAAGATGAACACTGAAGCTTTCTTT.